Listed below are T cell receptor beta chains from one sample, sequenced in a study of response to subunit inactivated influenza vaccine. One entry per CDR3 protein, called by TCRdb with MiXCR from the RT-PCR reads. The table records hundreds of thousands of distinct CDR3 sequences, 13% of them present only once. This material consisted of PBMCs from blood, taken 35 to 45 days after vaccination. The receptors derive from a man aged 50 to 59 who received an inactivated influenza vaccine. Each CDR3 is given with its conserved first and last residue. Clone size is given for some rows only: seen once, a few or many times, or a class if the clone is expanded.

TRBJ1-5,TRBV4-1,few,CASSQVISNQPQHF
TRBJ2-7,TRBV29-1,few,CSVLGQGVFYEQYF
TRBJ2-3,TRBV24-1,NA,CATSEPGNRADTQYF
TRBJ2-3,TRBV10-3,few,CAISEQGATDTQYF
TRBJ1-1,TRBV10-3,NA,CATWDSGEAFF
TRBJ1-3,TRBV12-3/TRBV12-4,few,CASSPATGRFSGNTIYF
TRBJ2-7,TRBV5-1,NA,CASRSSQEQYF
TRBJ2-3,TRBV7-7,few,CASSKGLAGSTDTQYF
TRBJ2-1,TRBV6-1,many,CASRPSGSYNEQFF
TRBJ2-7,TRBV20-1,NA,CSAPRGTSGALEQYF
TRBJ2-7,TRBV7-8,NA,CASSLLGQGYEQYF
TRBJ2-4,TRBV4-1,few,CASSFWGESSLDIQYF
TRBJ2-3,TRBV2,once,CAGRDTSTDTQYF
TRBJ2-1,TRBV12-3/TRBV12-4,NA,CASTPTPNEQFF
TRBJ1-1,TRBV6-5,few,CASSNRGNMNTEAFF
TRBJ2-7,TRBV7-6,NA,CASSLAPVSYEQYF
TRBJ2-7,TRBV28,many,CASLSGSLAYEQYF
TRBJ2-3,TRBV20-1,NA,CSAFSGGPFSTDTQYF
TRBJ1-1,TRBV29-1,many,CSVERGGVNTEAFF
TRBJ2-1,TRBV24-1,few,CATSGDRGESSYNEQFF
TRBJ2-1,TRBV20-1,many,CSAREPMSGRGNEQFF
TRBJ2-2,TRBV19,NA,CASRELAKNTGELFF
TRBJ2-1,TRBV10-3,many,CAISASHGVYDEQFF
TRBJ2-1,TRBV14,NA,CASSRLAGINEQFF
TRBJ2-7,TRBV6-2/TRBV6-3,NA,CASRDRVSSYEQYF
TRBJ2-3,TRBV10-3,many,CAISEAGTDTQYF
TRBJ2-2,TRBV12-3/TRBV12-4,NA,CASSLYRDFTGELFF
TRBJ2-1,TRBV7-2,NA,CASSFFAGGKNNEQFF
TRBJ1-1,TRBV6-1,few,CASTKWEDTEAFF
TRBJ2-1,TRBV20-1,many,CSATTGPAGNNEQFF
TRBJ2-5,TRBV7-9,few,CASSLIGGTETQYF
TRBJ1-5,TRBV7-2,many,CASSQDGNQPQHF
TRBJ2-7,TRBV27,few,CASSRPGWYEQYF
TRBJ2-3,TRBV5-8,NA,CASSSIVGTYTQYF
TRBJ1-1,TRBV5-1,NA,CASSFQGFNTEAFF
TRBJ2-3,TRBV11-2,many,CASSFDRGLHTQYF
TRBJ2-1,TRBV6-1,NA,CASSTTGTGRNEQFF
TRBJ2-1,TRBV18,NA,CASSPLSGNEQFF
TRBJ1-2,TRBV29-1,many,CSVARTGENYGYTF
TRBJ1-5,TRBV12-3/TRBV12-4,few,CASSPHPTGQGQPQHF
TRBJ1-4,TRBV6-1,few,CASRGTWATNEKLFF
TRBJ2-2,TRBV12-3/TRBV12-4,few,CASRLGQAGTGELFF
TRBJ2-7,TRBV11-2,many,CASSLGAGNPYEQYF
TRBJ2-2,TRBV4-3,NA,CASSRQGQNTGELFF
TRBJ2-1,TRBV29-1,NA,CSGDRGGDEQFF
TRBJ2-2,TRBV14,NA,CASSQVSGFSGELFF
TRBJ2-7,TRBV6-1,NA,CASSNLWREGLGEQYF
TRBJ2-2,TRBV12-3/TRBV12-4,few,CASTHWEGDGELFF
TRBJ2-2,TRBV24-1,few,CATSDPGTGELGELFF
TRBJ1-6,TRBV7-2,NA,CASSLAYLLGSPLHF
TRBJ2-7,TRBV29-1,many,CSVGGYSERKSSYEQYF
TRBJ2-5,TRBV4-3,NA,CASSQLRGTVGQETQYF
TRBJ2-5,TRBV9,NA,CASSISATGVLKTQYF
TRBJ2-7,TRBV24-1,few,CATSDGTGAEQYF
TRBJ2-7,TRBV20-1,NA,CSATRTGDEQYF
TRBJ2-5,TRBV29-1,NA,CSVQGQGARLQETEYF
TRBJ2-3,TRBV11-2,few,CASSSAGDRATDTQYF
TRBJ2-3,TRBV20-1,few,CSARASSGGRTDTQYF